The subject of this entry is one TCR beta chain. This clone's antigen is unknown. No much larger clone exists at a distance of one base, and base qualities are not known. TCRbeta CDR3 regions were amplified from genomic DNA using the immunoSEQ Assay, a bias-controlled multiplex PCR. The paper's processing steps were these. Within the assay, amplification of reference gene primers was used to estimate how many nucleated cells each sample contained. To quantify the absolute abundance of each unique TCRbeta CDR3 rearrangement, sequence reads were collapsed and filtered. Productive Simpson clonality was computed per sample as the square root of Simpson's diversity index over productive rearrangements. Not all clones reach the TCRdb copy of this immuneACCESS table, which keeps in-frame sequences only. Checked studies attribute under half of the gap to unresolved V genes and leave the rest unexplained. D and trimming come from the DNA, and the V and J calls and clone size come from that table. The sample yields about 100,000 clones; around 79% were counted once. The ten largest clones add up to about 24% of the sample.

The record originates from a study of blood T cell repertoires in COVID-19 (dated by TCRdb to about 2020). Regarding the research as a whole: Collaborator samples came from the United States, Italy and Spain and covered acute and convalescent phases of COVID-19. Sample metadata almost always included a de-identified subject ID, COVID-19 status, age in years and sex. Where available, HLA class I and class II types were obtained from metadata supplied by the sample provider rather than from assay-based typing. The repertoires were made available in a free public database intended to serve as a resource for research on the immune response to SARS-CoV-2. Subjects who had been exposed to COVID-19, were actively infected with it, or had recovered from it provided the deeply sampled blood TCRbeta repertoires that made up the dataset. The samples were drawn from two sources: the first 160 participants of the ongoing ImmuneRACE study, and 1,200 or so subjects contributed by 6 global collaborators. The prospective study material was composed of cDNA or gDNA derived from T cells, B-cell-depleted T cells, or PBMCs.

Whole blood was collected in K2EDTA tubes by collaborating institutions according to the institutions' own protocols. Collaborator samples were shipped for TCRbeta analysis as frozen whole blood, isolated PBMCs, or DNA extracted from either sample type. What the authors observed across the whole study: Clinical and demographic metadata were provided uncurated, with the amount varying by source and participant.

The trim is 0 bases for V and 6 bases for J, with a gap of 17 bases between the germline ends. Inclusive of the bounding cysteine and phenylalanine, the CDR3 is 17 residues long. CDR3 DNA is the only sequence kept; it has 51 bases, read in frame from the first base. The sequence was obtained from a human donor in a cohort sampled during active COVID-19. In this chain, TRBV23-1 is recombined with TRBJ2-2; 5 matching bases give a weak D call of TRBD1. TRBV23-1 is labeled an ORF, and its function is uncertain. The source material was peripheral blood. CDR3 region: CASSQSIKAGLSGELFF. The DNA sequence is as follows: TGCGCCAGCAGTCAATCAATTAAAGCAGGGTTATCCGGGGAGCTGTTTTTT.